The rows below give T cell receptor beta chains drawn from one sample of a study of cytomegalovirus exposure and HLA in healthy donors. Sequencing was performed with immunoSEQ multiplex PCR; in TCRdb, only in-frame clones are kept and a portion is missing. The sample yields 200,000 to 300,000 clones, less than 90% seen once. The sequenced sample consisted of PBMCs. These receptors came from a man younger than 35 in good health and CMV-seropositive. The CDR3 runs from the conserved cysteine through the conserved F or W. Fields, in order: CDR3 length, D gene, clone size, J gene, V gene, CDR3 DNA, CDR3 protein. A D gene is named only where the DNA matches it firmly. Some rows have no size entry. The others give once, few or many, or a class for an expanded clone.

15 | . | . | TRBJ2-1 | TRBV10-3 | TGTGCCATCAGTGCGGAAGGGAACTCCTACAATGAGCAGTTCTTC | CAISAEGNSYNEQFF
16 | . | . | TRBJ1-1 | TRBV9 | TGTGCCAGCAGCGTAAACGTGAAAGCCCTTGGGACTGAAGCTTTCTTT | CASSVNVKALGTEAFF
12 | . | once | TRBJ2-6 | TRBV29-1 | TGCAGCGTCCTCTCGGGGGCCAACGTCCTGACTTTC | CSVLSGANVLTF
16 | TRBD2 | . | TRBJ2-2 | TRBV19 | TGTGCCAGTAGTCCCTGGACTAGCGGGAACACCGGGGAGCTGTTTTTT | CASSPWTSGNTGELFF
13 | . | . | TRBJ1-1 | TRBV6-6 | TGTGCCACACGCGGGGGAGGGGGCACTGAAGCTTTCTTT | CATRGGGGTEAFF
16 | TRBD2 | . | TRBJ2-5 | TRBV2 | TGTGCCAGCAGTGAAACCCTAGCGGGAGGGCGAGAGACCCAGTACTTC | CASSETLAGGRETQYF
12 | TRBD1 | . | TRBJ2-7 | TRBV18 | TGTGCCAGCTCACCGTGGGGACAGGAGCAGTACTTC | CASSPWGQEQYF
12 | . | few | TRBJ2-5 | TRBV10-2 | TGCGCCAGCAGTGAAGTCCAAGAGACCCAGTACTTC | CASSEVQETQYF
16 | TRBD1 | . | TRBJ1-2 | TRBV2 | TGTGCCAGCAGTGAAGGGTTACAGGGGACCTCTAAGGGCTACACCTTC | CASSEGLQGTSKGYTF
13 | . | . | TRBJ2-5 | TRBV6-1 | TGTGCCAGCAGTGAACGGTTTTTCGAGACCCAGTACTTC | CASSERFFETQYF
12 | . | . | TRBJ2-3 | TRBV5-1 | TGCGCCAGCAGCTCCGAGTCAGATACGCAGTATTTT | CASSSESDTQYF
15 | . | . | TRBJ2-7 | TRBV7-9 | TGTGCCAGCAGCTTAGGCCAGGGTCAATCCTACGAGCAGTACTTC | CASSLGQGQSYEQYF
13 | . | . | TRBJ1-2 | TRBV9 | TGTGCCAGCAGCGAGACAGTTAACTATGGCTACACCTTC | CASSETVNYGYTF
13 | . | . | TRBJ2-5 | TRBV28 | TGTGCCAGCAGAGTATACAACCAAGAGACCCAGTACTTC | CASRVYNQETQYF
18 | TRBD2 | . | TRBJ2-7 | TRBV5-1 | TGCGCCAGCAGCCTCTGGACTAGCGGGAGTGCAAGCTCCTACGAGCAGTACTTC | CASSLWTSGSASSYEQYF
13 | . | . | TRBJ2-7 | TRBV29-1 | TGCAGCGTTGGTCAGGGAATCCACCACGAGCAGTACTTC | CSVGQGIHHEQYF
15 | . | . | TRBJ2-1 | TRBV27 | TGTGCCAGCTCATCGTGGGGGGAGGTTTACAATGAGCAGTTCTTC | CASSSWGEVYNEQFF
14 | . | . | TRBJ2-1 | TRBV2 | TGTGCCAGCAGTGAAAGGCCAGGCTTCGATGAGCAGTTCTTC | CASSERPGFDEQFF
13 | . | . | TRBJ1-2 | TRBV9 | TGTGCCAGCAGCGGCGAGGGGCCACATGGCTACACCTTC | CASSGEGPHGYTF
14 | . | . | TRBJ2-2 | TRBV10-3 | TGTGCCATCGGTCGGGAGCTCAACACCGGGGAGCTGTTTTTT | CAIGRELNTGELFF
15 | TRBD1 | . | TRBJ2-3 | TRBV5-1 | TGCGCCAGCAGCTTCCGGGACAGATTCACAGATACGCAGTATTTT | CASSFRDRFTDTQYF
15 | TRBD1 | . | TRBJ2-1 | TRBV30 | TGTGCCTGGAGTCTCCGGGGACAGGGGGGGAATGAGCAGTTCTTC | CAWSLRGQGGNEQFF
15 | . | . | TRBJ2-3 | TRBV5-1 | TGCGCCAGCAGTTACGGTACCGGGAGCACAGATACGCAGTATTTT | CASSYGTGSTDTQYF
11 | . | . | TRBJ2-1 | TRBV20-1 | TGCAGTGCTAGCGGAGCTTTTGAGCAGTTCTTC | CSASGAFEQFF
15 | . | . | TRBJ1-2 | TRBV6-5 | TGTGCCAGCAGTTATTACAGGGAAGCTAACTATGGCTACACCTTC | CASSYYREANYGYTF
12 | . | . | TRBJ1-2 | TRBV5-1 | TGCGCCAGCAGCGCCACAGGGAGGAGCTACACCTTC | CASSATGRSYTF
15 | TRBD1 | . | TRBJ2-1 | TRBV29-1 | TGCAGCGTTGAGGGGACAGGGGAAAATTACAATGAGCAGTTCTTC | CSVEGTGENYNEQFF
12 | . | . | TRBJ2-7 | TRBV7-9 | TGTGCCAGCAGCTTAGGGACGGAAGAGCAGTACTTC | CASSLGTEEQYF
15 | TRBD1 | . | TRBJ2-2 | TRBV7-8 | TGTGCCAGCAGCACCAGACAGGGGGGGACCGGGGAGCTGTTTTTT | CASSTRQGGTGELFF
14 | . | few | TRBJ1-5 | TRBV7-8 | TGTGCCAGCAGCTTAGGGACAGCAGATCAGCCCCAGCATTTT | CASSLGTADQPQHF
15 | . | . | TRBJ1-2 | TRBV15 | TGTGCCACCAGCAGAGGGTCAGGGGTGAGCTATGGCTACACCTTC | CATSRGSGVSYGYTF
13 | . | few | TRBJ1-2 | TRBV19 | TGTGCCAGTAGCGTACAGGGAGACTATGGCTACACCTTC | CASSVQGDYGYTF
16 | TRBD2 | . | TRBJ2-1 | TRBV5-1 | TGCGCCAGCAGCCGAACTAGCGTGATGGTAAGGAATGAGCAGTTCTTC | CASSRTSVMVRNEQFF
12 | . | . | TRBJ1-2 | TRBV29-1 | TGCAGCGTTGAAGGCGTGGCGCCCGGCTACACCTTC | CSVEGVAPGYTF
14 | TRBD1 | . | TRBJ1-5 | TRBV5-5 | TGTGCCAGCAGCCCGACAGGGACTGCTCAGCCCCAGCATTTT | CASSPTGTAQPQHF
17 | . | once | TRBJ1-4 | TRBV6-1 | TGTGCCAGCAGTGTATGGACGGTGGTCGGTTCTAATGAAAAACTGTTTTTT | CASSVWTVVGSNEKLFF
16 | TRBD1 | . | TRBJ2-7 | TRBV9 | TGTGCCAGCAGCGTAGCTACTCGACAGGGGCAGGACGAGCAGTACTTC | CASSVATRQGQDEQYF
16 | . | . | TRBJ2-7 | TRBV5-6 | TGTGCCAGCAGCTTGGGGGGACTTCTCAGCTCCTACGAGCAGTACTTC | CASSLGGLLSSYEQYF
14 | . | . | TRBJ2-7 | TRBV4-1 | TGCGCCAGCAGCCAAGGAAGGGGCCCCTACGAGCAGTACTTC | CASSQGRGPYEQYF
18 | TRBD2 | . | TRBJ2-1 | TRBV30 | TGTGCCTGGATGACTAGCGGGAGGTCCAGGACCTCCTACAATGAGCAGTTCTTC | CAWMTSGRSRTSYNEQFF
14 | . | . | TRBJ2-2 | TRBV28 | TGTGCCAGCAGTTTTGGGCAGGGCACCGGGGAGCTGTTTTTT | CASSFGQGTGELFF
14 | . | . | TRBJ2-3 | TRBV2 | TGTGCCAGCAGTCGACTAGGGCTCACAGATACGCAGTATTTT | CASSRLGLTDTQYF
14 | . | . | TRBJ2-2 | TRBV7-2 | TGTGCCAGCAGCCCGGACAGATATACCGGGGAGCTGTTTTTT | CASSPDRYTGELFF
14 | . | . | TRBJ1-4 | TRBV30 | TGTGCCTGGAGTCTGGCGTTAACTAATGAAAAACTGTTTTTT | CAWSLALTNEKLFF
13 | . | . | TRBJ2-7 | TRBV27 | TGTGCCAGCAGAAAGTGGGGCTCCTACGAGCAGTACTTC | CASRKWGSYEQYF
12 | TRBD1 | . | TRBJ2-7 | TRBV4-1 | TGCGCCAGCAGTCGGACAGGGCAAGAGCAGTACTTC | CASSRTGQEQYF
17 | . | . | TRBJ1-5 | TRBV19 | TGTGCCAGTAGTGCCCCCCCCGGACAGAATAGCAATCAGCCCCAGCATTTT | CASSAPPGQNSNQPQHF
15 | . | . | TRBJ2-5 | TRBV4-2 | TGTGCCAGCAGCCAAACACAGGGACTCCCCGGCACCCAGTACTTC | CASSQTQGLPGTQYF
12 | . | few | TRBJ1-2 | TRBV29-1 | TGCAGCGTTGAAGTTAGTAACTATGGCTACACCTTC | CSVEVSNYGYTF
13 | TRBD2 | . | TRBJ2-7 | TRBV4-2 | TGTGCCAGCAGCCTGGGACTAGCGGGAGAGCAGTACTTC | CASSLGLAGEQYF
14 | TRBD1 | . | TRBJ1-3 | TRBV27 | TGTGCCAGCAGTTTCCGGGACAGGGGAGACACCATATATTTT | CASSFRDRGDTIYF
14 | . | . | TRBJ2-2 | TRBV2 | TGTGCCAGCTCGGTCGAAGAGAACACCGGGGAGCTGTTTTTT | CASSVEENTGELFF
16 | . | . | TRBJ1-2 | TRBV6-1 | TGTGCCAGCAGTGAAGCAGAGGGGCCGGGGTATTCCGGCTACACCTTC | CASSEAEGPGYSGYTF
16 | TRBD2 | . | TRBJ2-1 | TRBV5-1 | TGCGCCAGCAGCTTGGCCACTAGCGGGGTCTACAATGAGCAGTTCTTC | CASSLATSGVYNEQFF